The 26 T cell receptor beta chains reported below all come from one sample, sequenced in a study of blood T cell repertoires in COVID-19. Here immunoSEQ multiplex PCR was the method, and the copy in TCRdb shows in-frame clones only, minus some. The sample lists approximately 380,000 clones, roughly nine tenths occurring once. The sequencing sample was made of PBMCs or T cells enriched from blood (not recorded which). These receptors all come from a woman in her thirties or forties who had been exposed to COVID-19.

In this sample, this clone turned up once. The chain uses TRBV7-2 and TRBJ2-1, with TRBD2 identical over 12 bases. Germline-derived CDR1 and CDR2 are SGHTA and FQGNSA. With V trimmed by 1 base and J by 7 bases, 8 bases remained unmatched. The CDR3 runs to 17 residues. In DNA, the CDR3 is TGTGCCAGCAGCTTAGTGTCGACTAGCGGGAGTAGGAATGAGCAGTTCTTC. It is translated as CASSLVSTSGSRNEQFF.

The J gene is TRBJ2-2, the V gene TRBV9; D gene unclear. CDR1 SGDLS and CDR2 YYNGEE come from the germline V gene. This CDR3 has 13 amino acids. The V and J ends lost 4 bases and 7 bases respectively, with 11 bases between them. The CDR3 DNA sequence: TGTGCCAGCAGCCGGGTGGGTAACGGGGAGCTGTTTTTT. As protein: CASSRVGNGELFF.

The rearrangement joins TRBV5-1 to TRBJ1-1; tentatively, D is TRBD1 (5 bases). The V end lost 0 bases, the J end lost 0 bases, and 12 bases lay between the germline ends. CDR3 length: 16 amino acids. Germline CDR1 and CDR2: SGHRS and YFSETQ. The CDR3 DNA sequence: TGCGCCAGCAGCTTGGAACCCAGGGCTATGAACACTGAAGCTTTCTTT. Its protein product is CASSLEPRAMNTEAFF.

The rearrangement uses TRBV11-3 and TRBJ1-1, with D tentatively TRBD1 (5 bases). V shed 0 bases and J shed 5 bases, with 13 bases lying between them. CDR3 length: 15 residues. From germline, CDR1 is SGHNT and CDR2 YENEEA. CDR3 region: CASSLEWGVGTEAFF. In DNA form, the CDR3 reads TGTGCCAGCAGCTTAGAATGGGGGGTTGGGACTGAAGCTTTCTTT.

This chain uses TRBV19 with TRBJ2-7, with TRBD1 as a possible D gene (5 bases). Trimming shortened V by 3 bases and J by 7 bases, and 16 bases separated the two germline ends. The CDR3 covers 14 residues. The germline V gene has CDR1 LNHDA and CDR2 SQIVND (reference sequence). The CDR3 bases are TGTGCCAGTAGTATCGGACACCGCCTGGGGGAGCAGTACTTC. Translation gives CASSIGHRLGEQYF.

The CDR3, as DNA: TGCAGTGCTAGTGTAGGGGACAAATTATCACCCCTCCACTTT. Amino acid sequence: CSASVGDKLSPLHF. The chain uses TRBV20-1 and TRBJ1-6; a weak D match, TRBD1 (6 bases). Germline values: CDR1 DFQATT, CDR2 SNEGSKA (reference sequence). V was shortened by 3 bases and J by 10 bases, with 16 bases between the two germline ends. CDR3 length: 14 residues.

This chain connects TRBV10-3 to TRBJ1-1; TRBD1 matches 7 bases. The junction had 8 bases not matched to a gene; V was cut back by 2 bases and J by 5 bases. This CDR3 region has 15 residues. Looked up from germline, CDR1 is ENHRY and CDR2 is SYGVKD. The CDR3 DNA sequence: TGTGCCATCAGTGAGGCACAGGGGTCCCTAACTGAAGCTTTCTTT. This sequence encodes CAISEAQGSLTEAFF.

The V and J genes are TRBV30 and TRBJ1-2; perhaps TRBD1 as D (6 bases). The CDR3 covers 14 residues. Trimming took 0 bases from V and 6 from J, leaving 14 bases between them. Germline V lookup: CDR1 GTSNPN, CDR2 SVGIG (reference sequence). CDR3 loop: CAWSVGGARNGYTF. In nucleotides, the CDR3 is TGTGCCTGGAGTGTTGGGGGGGCTAGGAATGGCTACACCTTC.

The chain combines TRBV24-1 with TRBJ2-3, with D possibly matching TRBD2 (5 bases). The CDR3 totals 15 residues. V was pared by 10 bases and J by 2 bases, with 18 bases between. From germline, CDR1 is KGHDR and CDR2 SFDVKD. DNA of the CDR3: TGTGCCACGCGGCCATCCGGGATTCACACAGATACGCAGTATTTT. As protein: CATRPSGIHTDTQYF.

The CDR3 reads CASSLGTDTGELFF. Here the CDR3 DNA reads TGCGCCAGCAGCCTCGGGACAGACACCGGGGAGCTGTTTTTT. The V gene is TRBV5-1, the J gene TRBJ2-2, with 7 bases that match TRBD1. Looked up from germline, CDR1 is SGHRS and CDR2 is YFSETQ. This CDR3 comprises 14 residues. Trimming removed 4 bases from V and 3 bases from J; junction bases left unmatched: 3.

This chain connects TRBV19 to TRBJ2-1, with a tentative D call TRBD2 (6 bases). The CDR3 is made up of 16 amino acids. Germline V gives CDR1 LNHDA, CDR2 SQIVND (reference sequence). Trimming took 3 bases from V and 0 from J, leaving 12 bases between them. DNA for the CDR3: TGTGCCAGTAGTATTGGGGGGACGGCCTCCTACAATGAGCAGTTCTTC. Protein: CASSIGGTASYNEQFF.

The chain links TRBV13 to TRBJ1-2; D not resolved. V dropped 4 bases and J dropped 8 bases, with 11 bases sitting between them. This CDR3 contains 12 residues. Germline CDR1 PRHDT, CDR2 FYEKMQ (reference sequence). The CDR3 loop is CASSSAPGGYTF. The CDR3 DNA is TGTGCCAGCAGCTCTGCCCCGGGGGGCTACACCTTC.

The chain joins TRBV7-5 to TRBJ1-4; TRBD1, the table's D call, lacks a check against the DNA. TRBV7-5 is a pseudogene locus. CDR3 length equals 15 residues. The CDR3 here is CVRSLALGVNEKLFF. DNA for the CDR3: TGTGTCAGAAGCTTAGCTTTAGGGGTTAATGAAAAACTGTTTTTT.

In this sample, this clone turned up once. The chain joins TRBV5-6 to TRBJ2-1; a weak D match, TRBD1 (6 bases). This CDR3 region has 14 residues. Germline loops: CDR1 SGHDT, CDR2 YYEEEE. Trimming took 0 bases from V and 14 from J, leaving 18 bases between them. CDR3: CASSLGQAGKWKFF. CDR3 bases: TGTGCCAGCAGCTTGGGACAGGCAGGCAAGTGGAAGTTCTTC.

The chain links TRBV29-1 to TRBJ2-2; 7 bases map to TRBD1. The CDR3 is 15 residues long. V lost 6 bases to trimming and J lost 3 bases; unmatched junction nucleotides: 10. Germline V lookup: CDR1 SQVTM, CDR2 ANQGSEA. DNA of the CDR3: TGCAGCGTGGCCCTCCGGGACAGAGACACCGGGGAGCTGTTTTTT. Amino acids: CSVALRDRDTGELFF.

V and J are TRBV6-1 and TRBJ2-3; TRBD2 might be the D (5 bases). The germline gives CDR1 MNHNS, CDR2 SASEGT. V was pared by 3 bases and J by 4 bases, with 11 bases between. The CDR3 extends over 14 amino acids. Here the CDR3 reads CASSEEVPPDTQYF. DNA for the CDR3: TGTGCCAGCAGTGAGGAGGTCCCCCCAGATACGCAGTATTTT.

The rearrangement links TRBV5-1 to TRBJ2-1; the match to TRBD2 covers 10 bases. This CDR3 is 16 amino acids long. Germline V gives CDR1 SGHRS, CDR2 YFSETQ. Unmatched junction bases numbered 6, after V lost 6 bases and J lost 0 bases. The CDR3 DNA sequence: TGCGCCAGCACGGTAGCGGGGGGTAGCTCCTACAATGAGCAGTTCTTC. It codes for CASTVAGGSSYNEQFF. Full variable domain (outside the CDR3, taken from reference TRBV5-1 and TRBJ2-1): KAGVTQTPRYLIKTRGQQVTLSCSPISGHRSVSWYQQTPGQGLQFLFEYFSETQRNKGNFPGRFSGRQFSNSRSEMNVSTLELGDSALYLCASTVAGGSSYNEQFFGPGTRLTVL.

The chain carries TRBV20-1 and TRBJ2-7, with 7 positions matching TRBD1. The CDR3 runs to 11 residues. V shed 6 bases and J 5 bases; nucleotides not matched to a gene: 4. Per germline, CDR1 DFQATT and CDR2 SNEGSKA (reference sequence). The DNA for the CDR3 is TGCAGTGCCGACGACAGGGACGAGCAGTACTTC. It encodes CSADDRDEQYF.

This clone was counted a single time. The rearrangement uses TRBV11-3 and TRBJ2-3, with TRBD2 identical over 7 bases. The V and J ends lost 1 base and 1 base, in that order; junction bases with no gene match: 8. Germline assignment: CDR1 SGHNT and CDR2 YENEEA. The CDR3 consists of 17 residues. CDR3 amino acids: CASSLGASGEGTDTQYF. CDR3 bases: TGTGCCAGCAGCTTAGGGGCTAGCGGAGAGGGCACAGATACGCAGTATTTT.

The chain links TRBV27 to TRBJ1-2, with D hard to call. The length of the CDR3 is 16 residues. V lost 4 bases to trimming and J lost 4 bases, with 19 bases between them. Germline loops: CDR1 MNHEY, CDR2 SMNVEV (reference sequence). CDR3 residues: CASSSGRGVRSYGYTF. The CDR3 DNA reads TGTGCCAGCAGTTCCGGACGGGGTGTAAGGTCCTATGGCTACACCTTC.

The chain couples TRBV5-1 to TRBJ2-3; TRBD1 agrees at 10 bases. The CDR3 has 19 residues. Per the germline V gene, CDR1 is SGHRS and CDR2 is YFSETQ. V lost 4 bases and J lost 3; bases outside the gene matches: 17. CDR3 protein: CASSRGQGNRRETTDTQYF. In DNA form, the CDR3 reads TGCGCCAGCAGCCGGGGACAGGGGAATCGGCGTGAAACGACAGATACGCAGTATTTT.

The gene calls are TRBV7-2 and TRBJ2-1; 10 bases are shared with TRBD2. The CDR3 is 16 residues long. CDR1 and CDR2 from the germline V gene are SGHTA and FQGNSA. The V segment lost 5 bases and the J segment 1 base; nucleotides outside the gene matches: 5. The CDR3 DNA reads TGTGCCAGCAGCCCCCGGACTAGCGGATCCTACAATGAGCAGTTCTTC. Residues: CASSPRTSGSYNEQFF.

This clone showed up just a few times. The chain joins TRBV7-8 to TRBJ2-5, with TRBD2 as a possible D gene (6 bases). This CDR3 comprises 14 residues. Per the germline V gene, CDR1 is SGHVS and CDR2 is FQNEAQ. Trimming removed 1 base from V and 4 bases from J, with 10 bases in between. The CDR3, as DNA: TGTGCCAGCAGCTTAGTTGCGGGGAGAGAGACCCAGTACTTC. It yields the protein CASSLVAGRETQYF.

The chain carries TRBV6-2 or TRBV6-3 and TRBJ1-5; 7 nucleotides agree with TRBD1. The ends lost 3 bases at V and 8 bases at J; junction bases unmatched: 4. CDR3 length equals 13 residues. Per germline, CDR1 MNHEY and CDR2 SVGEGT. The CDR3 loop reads CASSYDRVKPQHF. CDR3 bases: TGTGCCAGCAGTTATGACAGGGTGAAGCCCCAGCATTTT.

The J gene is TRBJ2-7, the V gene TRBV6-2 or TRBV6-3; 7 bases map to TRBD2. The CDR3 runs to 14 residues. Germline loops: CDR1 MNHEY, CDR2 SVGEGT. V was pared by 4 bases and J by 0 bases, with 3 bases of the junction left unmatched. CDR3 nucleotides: TGTGCCAGCAGTTTTGGCGGGAGCTCCTACGAGCAGTACTTC. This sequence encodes CASSFGGSSYEQYF.

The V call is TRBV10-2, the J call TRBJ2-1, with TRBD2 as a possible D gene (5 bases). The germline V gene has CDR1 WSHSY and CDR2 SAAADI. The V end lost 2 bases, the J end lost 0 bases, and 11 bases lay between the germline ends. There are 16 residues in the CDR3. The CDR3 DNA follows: TGCGCCAGCAGTGAGATTCCGGGGATCTCCTACAATGAGCAGTTCTTC. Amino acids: CASSEIPGISYNEQFF.